The following is a T cell receptor (beta chain) sequence with its context. This sample stems from a study of blood T cell repertoires in COVID-19. Using immunoSEQ multiplex PCR, the repertoire was profiled, and TCRdb retains in-frame clones only, with some absent. The data show a few hundred thousand clones, 82% seen once. The V gene's germline CDR1 is LNHDA and CDR2 SQIVND (reference sequence). V gave up 6 bases and J gave up 6 bases; unmatched junction bases: 8. This CDR3 has 14 residues. Input material: peripheral blood. The rearrangement joins TRBV19 to TRBJ1-3; 7 bases are a match to TRBD1. This TCR derives from a woman aged 18-29 years with acute or convalescent COVID-19. The CDR3 DNA is TGTGCCAGTAGGGCCGGGACAGTGGAAAACACCATATATTTT. This translates into CASRAGTVENTIYF.